One sample yielded the 5 T cell receptor beta chains listed below, sequenced in a study of T cells in localized non-small cell lung cancer. TCRdb's table, derived via immunoSEQ multiplex PCR, lists solely in-frame clones and lacks some. The top ten clones hold less than 3.5% of a sample with roughly 38,000 clones, roughly 88% of them seen once. Source: peripheral blood, taken before any cancer treatment. These receptors were collected from a woman aged 40-69 years with stage I lung adenocarcinoma.

The rearrangement joins TRBV6-4 to TRBJ2-1; 14 positions match TRBD2. Trimming at V came to 5 bases and at J to 7 bases, leaving 7 bases not matched to a gene. Germline V gene data show CDR1 as MRHNA and CDR2 as SNTAGT. The CDR3 has 16 residues. CDR3 protein: CASSPGTSGSGNEQFF. CDR3 DNA: TGTGCCAGCAGTCCTGGGACTAGCGGGAGCGGGAATGAGCAGTTCTTC.

The rearrangement joins TRBV18 to TRBJ2-2; 8 positions match TRBD1. The J segment lost 3 bases and the V segment lost 6 bases, leaving 9 bases of the junction unmatched. Per germline, CDR1 KGHSH and CDR2 LQKENI. The CDR3 has 16 amino acids. CDR3 amino acids: CASSLTTTGDTGELFF. Written as DNA, the CDR3 is TGTGCCAGCTCCCTCACAACGACAGGGGACACCGGGGAGCTGTTTTTT.

The V call is TRBV4-2, the J call TRBJ2-7, with unresolved D. Germline assignment: CDR1 LGHNA and CDR2 YNFKEQ. The length of the CDR3 is 14 residues. The V end lost 0 bases, the J end lost 7 bases, and 13 bases lay between the germline ends. CDR3 bases: TGTGCCAGCAGCCAAGATTTAGGTATAGGAGAGCAGTACTTC. It translates to CASSQDLGIGEQYF.

This clone was observed a single time. The genes are TRBV9 and TRBJ1-2, with 8 bases lining up with TRBD1. CDR3 length equals 13 residues. The germline CDR1 and CDR2 sequences are SGDLS and YYNGEE. V lost 4 bases to trimming and J lost 6 bases; unmatched junction nucleotides: 5. In DNA, the CDR3 is TGTGCCAGCAGCCCCGGGACAGGCAATGGCTACACCTTC. Its protein product is CASSPGTGNGYTF.

The rearrangement uses TRBV2 and TRBJ2-5, with 9 bases aligning to TRBD2. There are 14 residues in the CDR3. The V segment lost 7 bases and the J segment 3 bases; nucleotides outside the gene matches: 6. Per germline, CDR1 SNHLY and CDR2 FYNNEI. The CDR3 loop reads CASTFAGGKETQYF. The CDR3 DNA follows: TGTGCCAGCACTTTCGCGGGAGGGAAAGAGACCCAGTACTTC.